This T cell receptor (beta chain) came from a study of T cell responses to AZD1222 COVID-19 vaccine. Whole-study findings and limits: Clonal diversity was possibly underestimated; the donors were predominantly white British and more often female. Increases in Spike-specific TCR breadth and depth were seen after two AZD1222 doses.

With 3 bases clipped from V and 3 bases from J, the junction kept 4 bases outside the gene matches. The germline gives CDR1 SGHTA, CDR2 FQGNSA. CDR3 length: 15 amino acids. Sequenced by immunoSEQ multiplex PCR; TCRdb stores in-frame clones only, minus some. The table shows approximately 190,000 clones, with about nine tenths occurring only once. Notes on this clone: Its matching antigen is unknown.

The sequencing here drew on peripheral blood, taken on day 0 of AZD1222 vaccination. The chain uses TRBV7-2 and TRBJ2-5; 10 positions match TRBD2. The receptor comes from an adult in good health. CDR3 region: CASSLQGLAEETQYF. The CDR3 DNA reads TGTGCCAGCAGCTTGCAAGGACTAGCGGAAGAGACCCAGTACTTC.